The 27 T cell receptor beta chains below were found in one sample sequenced in a study of CD8 T cells in Susac syndrome. It was with random hexamers that roughly 0.45 to 1 ug RNA was reverse transcribed. MiXCR was run by TCRdb on the immunoSEQ multiplex PCR reads, yielding one entry per CDR3 protein. In the table there are roughly 300,000 distinct CDR3 sequences, approximately 81% of which are singletons. Material: CD8+ T cells from PBMCs. The origin of the receptors is a human donor with multiple sclerosis.

This chain joins TRBV12-5 and TRBJ2-2; no clear D gene. Germline V gene sequence: CDR1 LGHNT, CDR2 FRNRAP. V lost 6 bases and J 5 bases, leaving 7 bases between the germline ends. There are 12 residues in the CDR3. The CDR3 loop is CASGRETGELFF. The CDR3 DNA sequence: TGTGCTAGTGGGAGAGAGACCGGGGAGCTGTTTTTT. Combining the CDR3 with reference TRBV12-5 and TRBJ2-2 gives the whole variable domain DARVTQTPRHKVTEMGQEVTMRCQPILGHNTVFWYRQTMMQGLELLAYFRNRAPLDDSGMPKDRFSAEMPDATLATLKIQPSEPRDSAVYFCASGRETGELFFGEGSRLTVL.

This clonotype was observed a single time. The chain employs TRBV12-3 or TRBV12-4 and TRBJ1-1; perhaps TRBD1 as D (5 bases). The CDR3 spans 15 residues. V was clipped by 3 bases and J by 4 bases, with 15 bases between them. The CDR3 here is CASSFPTRGGTEAFF. The CDR3 bases are TGTGCCAGCAGTTTCCCAACCCGGGGGGGCACTGAAGCTTTCTTT.

This rearrangement joins TRBV19 to TRBJ2-1; TRBD2 is a possible D gene (5 bases). Trimming left V 5 bases short and J 9 bases short, with 11 bases between. The CDR3 spans 12 residues. CDR1 and CDR2 from the germline V gene are LNHDA and SQIVND (reference sequence). CDR3 region: CASSSGGPEQFF. The CDR3 region has the DNA TGTGCCAGTAGTTCCGGCGGGCCTGAGCAGTTCTTC.

The V gene is TRBV9, the J gene TRBJ2-1, with D perhaps given as TRBD1 or TRBD2 (5 bases each). V lost 5 bases to trimming and J lost 0 bases, with 15 bases between them. Germline V lookup: CDR1 SGDLS, CDR2 YYNGEE. CDR3 length: 16 amino acids. The CDR3 reads CASSGPGDHSYNEQFF. In DNA form, the CDR3 reads TGTGCCAGCAGTGGCCCCGGGGACCACTCCTACAATGAGCAGTTCTTC.

This rearrangement joins TRBV4-1 to TRBJ2-2; D may be TRBD1 (5 bases). The CDR3 has 15 amino acids. V was shortened by 1 base and J by 5 bases, with 11 bases between the two germline ends. Germline V lookup: CDR1 MGHRA, CDR2 YSYEKL. CDR3 nucleotide sequence: TGCGCCAGCAGCCAAGTCAGGGTTAGGACCGGGGAGCTGTTTTTT. This sequence encodes CASSQVRVRTGELFF.

This chain links TRBV5-5 with TRBJ1-4; 11 bases line up with TRBD1. The germline V gene encodes CDR1 SGHKS and CDR2 YYEKEE (reference sequence). This CDR3 comprises 15 residues. Trimming at V came to 1 base and at J to 7 bases, leaving 3 bases not matched to a gene. CDR3 protein: CASSLLGTGGEKLFF. The CDR3 DNA is TGTGCCAGCAGCTTGCTCGGGACAGGGGGTGAAAAACTGTTTTTT.

The chain couples TRBV2 to TRBJ2-3; 7 bases agree with TRBD1. Per the germline V gene, CDR1 is SNHLY and CDR2 is FYNNEI. The CDR3 length is 17 residues. The trim removed 7 bases at V and 3 bases at J, leaving 16 bases unmatched. The CDR3 coding sequence is TGTGCCAGCACCCCCCAGGCCAGACAGGGCATAACAGATACGCAGTATTTT. This sequence encodes CASTPQARQGITDTQYF. The complete variable domain, with remaining parts taken from reference TRBV2 and TRBJ2-3, reads EPEVTQTPSHQVTQMGQEVILRCVPISNHLYFYWYRQILGQKVEFLVSFYNNEISEKSEIFDDQFSVERPDGSNFTLKIRSTKLEDSAMYFCASTPQARQGITDTQYFGPGTRLTVL.

This clonotype was picked up one time. CDR3 sequence: CASSLGGRADTQYF. CDR3 bases: TGTGCCAGCAGTTTGGGCGGGAGGGCAGATACGCAGTATTTT. This rearrangement joins TRBV12-3 or TRBV12-4 to TRBJ2-3; 9 nucleotides agree with TRBD2. Trimming removed 3 bases from V and 4 bases from J; junction bases left unmatched: 2. This CDR3 spans 14 amino acids.

DNA for the CDR3: TGTGCCAGCAGCCTTAGGGGAAAGAGCAATCAGCCCCAGCATTTT. Translated: CASSLRGKSNQPQHF. The chain is built from TRBV5-5 and TRBJ1-5; D possibly corresponds to TRBD1 (5 bases). CDR1 and CDR2 from the germline V gene are SGHKS and YYEKEE (reference sequence). This CDR3 has 15 amino acids. Trimming shortened V by 4 bases and J by 1 base, and 12 bases separated the two germline ends.

The chain uses TRBV7-9 and TRBJ2-1; D is possibly TRBD1 or TRBD2 (5 bases each). Germline CDR1 and CDR2: SEHNR and FQNEAQ (reference sequence). The CDR3 totals 14 residues. V was cut by 5 bases and J by 10 bases, with 18 bases left in between. The CDR3 DNA reads TGTGCCAGCAGCCCCCCCACGGCTAGGGACGAGCAGTTCTTC. It codes for CASSPPTARDEQFF.

J is TRBJ2-2 and V is TRBV24-1; D not certain. The CDR3 loop spans 13 amino acids. Deletions cut 4 bases from V and 8 bases from J, with 10 bases between. Germline loops: CDR1 KGHDR, CDR2 SFDVKD. DNA of the CDR3: TGTGCCACCAGTGACACGGACCGGGGGGAGCTGTTTTTT. It translates to CATSDTDRGELFF.

The chain employs TRBV9 and TRBJ2-2, with 7 bases lining up with TRBD2. The ends lost 0 bases at V and 3 bases at J; junction bases unmatched: 5. This CDR3 is 16 amino acids long. In germline, CDR1 is SGDLS, CDR2 YYNGEE. The CDR3 protein is CASSVALAGDTGELFF. CDR3 in DNA: TGTGCCAGCAGCGTAGCTCTTGCGGGAGACACCGGGGAGCTGTTTTTT.

This clonotype was recorded only once. V and J are TRBV9 and TRBJ2-1; D could derive from TRBD1 or TRBD2 (5 bases each). This CDR3 comprises 15 residues. Between the trimmed V and J ends, which lost 4 bases and 9 bases, there was a span of 20 bases. The germline CDR1 and CDR2 sequences are SGDLS and YYNGEE. The CDR3 coding sequence is TGTGCCAGCAGCTTATACCGGGACCAACTCCCTGAGCAGTTCTTC. Translation gives CASSLYRDQLPEQFF.

The gene calls are TRBV19 and TRBJ2-7; no reliable D call. Trimming left V 6 bases short and J 5 bases short, with 20 bases between. CDR3 size: 15 residues. Per the germline V gene, CDR1 is LNHDA and CDR2 is SQIVND (reference sequence). The CDR3 sequence is CASSSSRQASDEQYF. The CDR3 nucleotides read TGTGCCAGTAGCTCCTCCCGGCAGGCTTCCGACGAGCAGTACTTC. Variable domain in full (rest from reference TRBV19 and TRBJ2-7): DGGITQSPKYLFRKEGQNVTLSCEQNLNHDAMYWYRQDPGQGLRLIYYSQIVNDFQKGDIAEGYSVSREKKESFPLTVTSAQKNPTAFYLCASSSSRQASDEQYFGPGTRLTVT.

The gene calls are TRBV7-9 and TRBJ1-1; D perhaps matches TRBD1 (5 bases). CDR1 SEHNR and CDR2 FQNEAQ come from the germline V gene (reference sequence). V was shortened by 1 base and J by 6 bases, with 9 bases between the two germline ends. This CDR3 is built from 13 residues. DNA of the CDR3: TGTGCCAGCAGCTTAGGATGGGACCCTGAAGCTTTCTTT. Encoded protein: CASSLGWDPEAFF.

The chain is built from TRBV27 and TRBJ2-5; 8 bases agree with TRBD1. Germline trimming cut 5 bases from V and 3 bases from J; bases unmatched to any gene: 11. Germline-derived CDR1 and CDR2 are MNHEY and SMNVEV (reference sequence). The CDR3 extends over 16 amino acids. The CDR3 sequence: CASSPSTGDLEETQYF. CDR3 coding DNA: TGTGCCAGCAGTCCCTCGACAGGGGATCTAGAAGAGACCCAGTACTTC.

This clonotype showed up just a few times. The V gene is TRBV2, the J gene TRBJ2-7; TRBD2 matches at 7 bases. The germline gives CDR1 SNHLY, CDR2 FYNNEI. The ends lost 1 base at V and 4 bases at J; junction bases unmatched: 4. This CDR3 has 14 residues. The CDR3 DNA reads as TGTGCCAGCAGTGAAGTGGGGAGGGTATACGAGCAGTACTTC. It specifies CASSEVGRVYEQYF.

The chain joins TRBV7-9 to TRBJ2-7; D not resolved. Germline values: CDR1 SEHNR, CDR2 FQNEAQ (reference sequence). This CDR3 has 13 residues. V lost 5 bases to trimming and J lost 5 bases, with 13 bases between them. For the CDR3, the DNA is TGTGCCAGCAGCCAGACTGGGTTCGACGAGCAGTACTTC. This gives the protein CASSQTGFDEQYF.

J is TRBJ2-1 and V is TRBV7-3, with D perhaps being TRBD1 or TRBD2 (5 bases each). The V gene lost 1 base and the J gene lost 6 bases, with 13 bases spanning the gap. The CDR3 runs 15 residues. Looked up from germline, CDR1 is SGHTA and CDR2 is FQGTGA. This CDR3 is CASSLKGTPPNEQFF. The CDR3, as DNA: TGTGCCAGCAGCTTAAAAGGGACCCCACCCAATGAGCAGTTCTTC.

This chain links TRBV19 with TRBJ2-1, with 11 bases identical to TRBD2. Looked up from germline, CDR1 is LNHDA and CDR2 is SQIVND (reference sequence). This CDR3 comprises 14 residues. The junction had 7 bases not matched to a gene; V was cut back by 10 bases and J by 5 bases. CDR3 sequence: CATKLAGDHNEQFF. In DNA, the CDR3 is TGTGCCACTAAACTAGCGGGGGACCACAATGAGCAGTTCTTC. Based on the CDR3 plus reference TRBV19 and TRBJ2-1, the full variable domain is DGGITQSPKYLFRKEGQNVTLSCEQNLNHDAMYWYRQDPGQGLRLIYYSQIVNDFQKGDIAEGYSVSREKKESFPLTVTSAQKNPTAFYLCATKLAGDHNEQFFGPGTRLTVL.

The rearrangement uses TRBV6-2 or TRBV6-3 and TRBJ2-7, with TRBD2 identical over 14 bases. CDR1 is MNHEY and CDR2 is SVGEGT in the germline V gene. V was clipped by 6 bases and J by 2 bases; unmatched bases: 6. This CDR3 has 16 residues. CDR3 in amino acids: CASRVSGLAGAYEQYF. In DNA, the CDR3 is TGTGCCAGCAGAGTTTCGGGACTAGCGGGAGCCTACGAGCAGTACTTC.

The CDR3 DNA reads as TGTGCCAGCAGCGTAACAGTATCGGCGTCTGAAGCTTTCTTT. Protein: CASSVTVSASEAFF. The V and J genes are TRBV7-9 and TRBJ1-1, with unresolved D. This CDR3 contains 14 residues. Germline CDR1 and CDR2: SEHNR and FQNEAQ (reference sequence). V lost 5 bases and J lost 6, with 16 bases in between.

The rearrangement joins TRBV9 to TRBJ2-3; perhaps D is TRBD1 or TRBD2 (6 bases each). V was trimmed by 3 bases and J by 6 bases, leaving 14 bases between them. This CDR3 spans 14 amino acids. CDR1 is SGDLS, CDR2 YYNGEE, per germline. The CDR3: CASSGGASADTQYF. CDR3 DNA sequence: TGTGCCAGCAGCGGGGGGGCATCTGCGGATACGCAGTATTTT.

The V call is TRBV6-5, the J call TRBJ2-3; 7 bases are a match to TRBD2. This CDR3 is built from 14 residues. The ends lost 0 bases at V and 5 bases at J; junction bases unmatched: 2. CDR1 is MNHEY, CDR2 SVGAGI, per germline. In DNA, the CDR3 is TGTGCCAGCAGTTACTCGGTAGCGGGAGATACGCAGTATTTT. It codes for CASSYSVAGDTQYF.

This rearrangement joins TRBV28 to TRBJ1-4; D remains unclear. The V gene's germline CDR1 is MDHEN and CDR2 SYDVKM. This CDR3 spans 14 amino acids. Trimming shortened V by 6 bases and J by 9 bases, and 17 bases separated the two germline ends. The CDR3 protein is CASSHGLRRKKLFF. In nucleotides, the CDR3 is TGTGCCAGCAGCCACGGTCTTCGTCGGAAAAAACTGTTTTTT.

This clonotype was detected once. The chain links TRBV27 to TRBJ2-3; D is unclear. V was clipped by 8 bases and J by 1 base, with 10 bases between them. CDR3 size: 13 residues. Germline V gene lookup returns CDR1 MNHEY and CDR2 SMNVEV (reference sequence). CDR3 sequence reads: CASGWARTDTQYF. The CDR3, as DNA: TGTGCCAGCGGTTGGGCGCGCACAGATACGCAGTATTTT.

This clonotype was detected a few times. The V and J genes are TRBV6-5 and TRBJ2-7; no clear D gene. Per the germline V gene, CDR1 is MNHEY and CDR2 is SVGAGI. CDR3 length: 13 amino acids. V was clipped by 3 bases and J by 5 bases, with 11 bases between them. As DNA, the CDR3 is TGTGCCAGCAGTTATTTTGGGGTCCACGAGCAGTACTTC. It encodes CASSYFGVHEQYF.